This TCR beta chain was sequenced in a study of T cells in Graves' hyperthyroidism and ophthalmopathy. Overall study context: Peripheral blood was acquired at first diagnosis, ahead of any therapy whatsoever. Study results and limitations: Ophthalmopathy was separated from stable hyperthyroidism by a 13 V-J model.

Germline V gives CDR1 SNHLY, CDR2 FYNNEI. This CDR3 has 16 residues. Deletions cut 1 base from V and 2 bases from J, with 9 bases between. Using RNA transcripts as the source, TCR beta CDR3 regions were amplified. HTBI primers were employed in a first-round RT-PCR of the TCR CDR3. TCRdb re-derived calls from the multiplex PCR reads in MiXCR, one entry per CDR3 protein. The data show fewer than 750,000 distinct CDR3 sequences, around 13% seen once. At least ten counts were recorded for this clonotype. Its antigen remains unknown. The J gene is TRBJ2-6, the V gene TRBV2; unclear D gene. The clonotype was recovered from a woman aged 50 to 60 with Graves' ophthalmopathy. Sequencing input: blood. The CDR3 nucleotides read TGTGCCAGCAGTGAAGTTATAGGGACTGGGGCCAACGTCCTGACTTTC. Its translation is CASSEVIGTGANVLTF.